This T cell receptor (beta chain) was captured in a study of cytomegalovirus exposure and HLA in healthy donors (dated by TCRdb to about 2017). The study in broad terms: An earlier analysis of 587 of the donors reported 276 Gb of sequence data and 100 million to 120 million unique TCR beta sequences obtained from around 180 million T cells. An early release covering some 640 HLA-typed donors comprised approximately 290 gigabases of sequencing data and 85 million to 100 million unique TCR sequences. The genetic ancestry cluster associated with self-reported Caucasian donors included around 76% of the roughly 400 genotyped donors. The aim of the study was to test whether cataloging public T cell receptors could identify signatures of past pathogen exposure. The T cell repertoires of about 700 subjects were profiled by immunosequencing and related to cytomegalovirus serostatus. Besides the first cohort of under 700 subjects, a separate validation cohort made up of roughly 120 different subjects was used. To predict cytomegalovirus infection status, the study brought together high-throughput TCR immunosequencing, statistical association of individual TCRs with disease status, and machine learning. A later analysis re-examined previously published TCR beta repertoires from around 670 donors and added high-resolution HLA genotyping to investigate patterns of TCR occurrence. In the later analysis, no new phenotypic data were used to find candidate immune exposures; instead, reliance was placed on TCR beta sequences and their occurrence across donors. An earlier analysis of several hundred of the donors used high-throughput TCR beta sequencing to judge whether each TCR beta V gene segment behaved as functional or pseudogenic. Donor age, sex, ethnicity and CMV serostatus were collected together with the repertoire data. A later genetic analysis took genome-wide SNP genotypes for about three fifths of the roughly 670 donors and used that subset as a discovery cohort. Every repertoire in the discovery cohort had been generated on one and the same sequencing platform. HLA typing included class I and class II loci at four-digit resolution. Typing coverage differed by locus: A, B, C, DRB1 and DQB1 were typed in about 629-640 donors, DQA1 in approximately 520, DPA1 in around 610, and DPB1 in just under 490. Four or five DR-DQ haplotypes were treated as single units for association and clustering because of strong linkage in the cohort. Across around 400 genotyped donors of the cohort, an average of 235,054 unique TCR beta nucleotide sequences per donor were sequenced, and approximately 19% of those sequences were non-productive.

Library method: the immunoSEQ multiplex PCR assay. The multiplex PCR relied on a mix of 60 forward primers for TCR Vbeta segments and 13 reverse primers for TCR Jbeta segments. A multiplex PCR assay on genomic DNA amplified the CDR3 region of rearranged TCR beta genes. The Illumina HiSeq System was used to sequence the amplified TCR beta libraries as 87-base-pair reads. On the authors' methods: A later analysis tallied around 87 million unique TCR beta chains across the 666 repertoires, and about 12 million of those chains were shared by two or more donors. A nearest-neighbor algorithm error-corrected the raw reads and collapsed the reads into unique sequences, merging closely related sequences to remove PCR and sequencing errors. CDR3 sequences were aligned to IMGT reference sequences to assign V, D and J gene segments. For a sequence to be retained, a match of at least six nucleotides was required to both a V gene segment and a J gene segment. A rearrangement was called productive if the CDR3 had no stop codons and remained in frame with V and J, and every other rearrangement was called non-productive. Following IMGT convention, CDR3 was defined as the stretch from the second conserved V-encoded cysteine to the conserved J-encoded phenylalanine. The earlier analysis of roughly 590 of the donors excluded sequences that lacked an unambiguous match to a single V gene segment. In an earlier analysis of around 590 of the donors, a V segment was called functional when productive rearrangements were above 56.7%, and segregating when the standard deviation between donors exceeded 5%. A statistical classification framework was developed to diagnose cytomegalovirus status using the catalog of TCR beta chain sequences. A later analysis assigned V and J genes by comparing TCR nucleotide sequences with IMGT/GENE-DB human TR gene sequences. The TCRdist pipeline was used in a later analysis to assign CDR3 sequences and most-parsimonious VDJ recombination scenarios. In a later analysis, each TCR beta chain was defined by its CDR3 amino acid sequence together with its V-gene family, and reads lacking a unique V-gene family were excluded. As a way to deal with suspected cross-contamination and a sequencing artifact, a later analysis dropped approximately 570 nucleotide sequences that were highly shared and had low generation probability. In a later analysis, a clonal expansion index was calculated for each public chain from normalized within-repertoire ranks of inferred template counts. In a later analysis, generation probabilities were computed with a VDJ recombination model fitted to out-of-frame rearrangements, and the resulting probabilities were checked against IGoR. In a later analysis, TCR-TCR, TCR-HLA and TCR-CMV co-occurrence was scored with hypergeometric tests, and a repertoire-size bias correction was applied to TCR pairs. In a later analysis, false discovery rates were estimated by permuting HLA or CMV assignments 20 times. A later analysis grouped co-occurring TCRs with DBSCAN, adding TCRdist sequence similarity when clustering within HLA-allele-positive subsets. For co-occurrence clustering, repertoires with fewer than 30,000 or more than 120,000 public chains were excluded, along with roughly five repertoires with anomalous nucleotide sharing. The table comes from immuneACCESS by way of TCRdb, which keeps in-frame sequences with V and J called. Part of the clones is missing from these tables; in studies checked, under half for an unresolved V gene and the rest for unknown reasons. D and trimming were read from the DNA, whereas the V and J calls and clone size are those reported in that table. In this sample the table shows 180,000 or so clones, 65% to 85% of which occur a single time. Approximately 1.3% of the sample comes from the top ten.

Points the paper makes about the study in general: A further reported finding was that TCR beta sequences accurately predicted the HLA-A and HLA-B alleles for most subjects in the first cohort. A later analysis found that HLA-associated TCR beta chains were more clonally expanded and had lower generation probabilities than equally common non-associated chains. A later genetic analysis associated a missense DCLRE1C variant with V-gene and J-gene trimming of TCR beta chains, and an independent cohort replicated the association. The study listed 164 TCR beta chains as associated with cytomegalovirus. Only TCR beta chains were sequenced in this cohort, and the absence of alpha or paired-chain data limited detectable features. A cluster of highly shared sequence variants was judged likely to be a technical artifact of the sequencing pipeline. A later analysis found that TCR association rates varied across HLA loci, with DRB1 alleles showing the most associated TCRs and HLA-C alleles the fewest. Roughly uniform sequencing depth across donors was assumed in presence/absence analyses, although this assumption may not hold. Broadly in line with IMGT annotations, most TCR beta V segments showed up in productive rearrangements about 87% or about 30% of the time in an earlier analysis of a few hundred of the donors. Strong co-occurrence of HLA alleles, especially DR and DQ, made assigning TCR associations to individual alleles difficult. A few of the identified cytomegalovirus-associated TCR beta chains were confirmed in vitro to be specific for cytomegalovirus antigens. Some IMGT-functional V segments, including TRBV6-2 and TRBV6-3, could not be distinguished by the 87-base-pair reads and were therefore excluded. In a later analysis, most CMV-associated TCR beta chains were found to appear HLA-restricted, with HLA associations seemingly driven largely by CMV exposure. According to the authors, the approach could potentially be generalized to other disease states and immunological phenotypes. Because some donors lacked HLA typing at each locus, the association tests relied only on the typed subset. The only immune exposure information available for the cohort was CMV serostatus. At a false discovery rate of 0.05, a later analysis linked around 15,000 TCR beta sequences to specific HLA alleles. In a later analysis, several top co-occurrence clusters were reported to appear linked to parvovirus B19, influenza, CMV and Epstein-Barr virus. Over 15 rarely observed V segments, including chromosome 9 orphons, were excluded from the earlier analysis of about 600 of the donors because counts were too low. Compared with the 666-donor mean, donors in an Asian-associated ancestry cluster had fewer N-insertions in productive TCRs, according to a later genetic analysis. The classifier was reported to diagnose cytomegalovirus status with high specificity and sensitivity in both the original cohort and the validation cohort. Most TCR sequences were observed very rarely across donors, whereas some public TCRs were present in many individuals. Correlated functional status among segregating V segments might reflect linkage disequilibrium, but an unknown experimental factor could not be ruled out.

Comments on this clone: Its specific antigen is unknown. The input lacks base qualities; no much larger clone sits a single base away. The same CDR3 is also encoded by other DNA sequences in this sample.

Including cysteine and phenylalanine, the CDR3 has 15 amino acids. The only DNA kept is the CDR3, 45 bases in frame from the first base. CDR1 and CDR2 are drawn from the germline V gene (reference sequence): LNHDA, SQIVND. Ends trimmed: V by 6 bases, J by 4 bases; bases unmatched to a gene: 7. The cohort was made up of about 670 healthy bone marrow donors. Cohort members were all nominally healthy when sampled, although unrecorded immune exposures were likely present. The donor was CMV seropositive and was included in the group of approximately 300 seropositive cohort members. Each donor provided a peripheral blood sample, and peripheral blood mononuclear cells were used for TCR beta sequencing. Genomic DNA extraction from the blood cell samples was performed with the Qiagen DNeasy Blood Extraction Kit.

Recombination connected TRBV19 to TRBJ2-1; 9 junctional bases match TRBD2. Sequenced: PBMCs. This TCR came from a girl aged 5-17 years in good health and CMV-seropositive. In nucleotide form, the sequence is TGTGCCAGTAGCAAGACTAGCGGAGATTACAATGAGCAGTTCTTC. This sequence encodes CASSKTSGDYNEQFF.